The 23 T cell receptor beta chains listed next were all sequenced from one sample in a study of T cells after yellow fever vaccination. Using its own MiXCR run on the 5' RACE reads, TCRdb lists one record per CDR3 protein. Altogether some 560,000 distinct CDR3 sequences are present, about 19% being singletons, with the ten largest covering 14%. The sequences come from PBMCs, collected 15 days after the yellow fever booster vaccination. The receptors were gathered from a man between 25 and 39 years old who received the YFV17D yellow fever vaccine.

This clonotype appeared a few times. The chain carries TRBV10-3 and TRBJ2-7; D gene unclear. CDR1 and CDR2 (germline): ENHRY, SYGVKD. V lost 1 base and J lost 3, with 4 bases in between. This CDR3 region has 12 residues. The CDR3 region is CAISEFGYEQYF. CDR3 DNA: TGTGCCATCAGTGAGTTTGGCTACGAGCAGTACTTC.

This clonotype was recorded many times. This sequence joins TRBV20-1 and TRBJ2-7; 13 positions agree with TRBD2. Losses at the gene ends were 1 base for V and 3 bases for J; bases not matched to a gene: 3. This CDR3 has 15 residues. Germline V CDR1 and CDR2: DFQATT, SNEGSKA (reference sequence). In nucleotides, the CDR3 is TGCAGTGCTAGAGCGGGACTAGCGGGAAACTACGAGCAGTACTTC. Encoded protein: CSARAGLAGNYEQYF.

J is TRBJ1-2 and V is TRBV29-1; the D is unclear. Germline assignment: CDR1 SQVTM and CDR2 ANQGSEA. The CDR3 spans 12 residues. V was clipped by 4 bases and J by 4 bases, with 10 bases between them. The CDR3 DNA sequence: TGCAGCGTTGTTACAGCAACCTATGGCTACACCTTC. Its translation: CSVVTATYGYTF.

This clonotype was seen repeatedly, ten times or more. V and J are TRBV3-1 and TRBJ2-1; 10 positions agree with TRBD2. The length of the CDR3 is 13 residues. In germline, CDR1 is LGHDT, CDR2 YNNKEL (reference sequence). The trim removed 4 bases at V and 8 bases at J, leaving 2 bases unmatched. The CDR3 protein is CASSPGTSDEQFF. CDR3 DNA: TGTGCCAGCAGCCCCGGGACTAGCGATGAGCAGTTCTTC.

This clonotype was observed many times. The rearrangement joins TRBV7-2 to TRBJ2-2; no clear D. This CDR3 comprises 12 residues. Germline V gene sequence: CDR1 SGHTA, CDR2 FQGNSA. V was trimmed by 4 bases and J by 4 bases, leaving 4 bases between them. This CDR3 reads CASSSPTGELFF. Here the CDR3 DNA reads TGTGCCAGCAGCTCCCCCACCGGGGAGCTGTTTTTT.

This clonotype was seen a few times. The genes are TRBV5-6 and TRBJ2-7; 11 positions match TRBD2. The CDR3 has 15 residues. Per germline, CDR1 SGHDT and CDR2 YYEEEE. V shed 4 bases and J 5 bases; nucleotides not matched to a gene: 8. The CDR3 region has the DNA TGTGCCAGCAGCGCACCACCGGGACTAGCGGACGAGCAGTACTTC. It is translated as CASSAPPGLADEQYF. Complete variable domain (other parts from reference TRBV5-6 and TRBJ2-7): DAGVTQSPTHLIKTRGQQVTLRCSPKSGHDTVSWYQQALGQGPQFIFQYYEEEERQRGNFPDRFSGHQFPNYSSELNVNALLLGDSALYLCASSAPPGLADEQYFGPGTRLTVT.

This clonotype was picked up a small number of times. This chain joins TRBV7-2 and TRBJ2-3; TRBD2 matches 9 bases. Germline V CDR1 and CDR2: SGHTA, FQGNSA. Germline trimming cut 5 bases from V and 2 bases from J; bases unmatched to any gene: 5. This CDR3 has 15 amino acids. The CDR3 spells CASSTPSGITDTQYF. CDR3 coding DNA: TGTGCCAGCAGCACCCCTAGCGGGATCACAGATACGCAGTATTTT.

The rearrangement links TRBV9 to TRBJ2-7; 14 bases agree with TRBD2. Trimming cost V 3 bases and J 1 base; bases outside gene matches: 12. The CDR3 runs to 19 residues. Germline V lookup: CDR1 SGDLS, CDR2 YYNGEE. CDR3 region: CASSAEAGTSGSRSYEQYF. CDR3 coding DNA: TGTGCCAGCAGCGCGGAGGCGGGGACTAGCGGGAGTAGGTCCTACGAGCAGTACTTC. The whole variable domain, remainder taken from reference TRBV9 and TRBJ2-7, is DSGVTQTPKHLITATGQRVTLRCSPRSGDLSVYWYQQSLDQGLQFLIQYYNGEERAKGNILERFSAQQFPDLHSELNLSSLELGDSALYFCASSAEAGTSGSRSYEQYFGPGTRLTVT.

The chain links TRBV6-5 to TRBJ2-3; D remains ambiguous. V lost 2 bases and J lost 6, with 12 bases in between. This CDR3 spans 14 amino acids. Germline V gives CDR1 MNHEY, CDR2 SVGAGI. The CDR3 DNA is TGTGCCAGCAGTTACCGATACCTGCCCGATACGCAGTATTTT. Its translation is CASSYRYLPDTQYF.

This clonotype was seen only a few times. The rearrangement links TRBV29-1 to TRBJ2-5; D possibly corresponds to TRBD2 (6 bases). The CDR3 contains 14 residues. The V and J ends lost 4 bases and 2 bases respectively, with 14 bases between them. Germline CDR1 is SQVTM and CDR2 is ANQGSEA. The CDR3 DNA follows: TGCAGCGTTGTAGGCGGGACTTCACAAGAGACCCAGTACTTC. This translates into CSVVGGTSQETQYF.

Only a few counts were recorded for this clonotype. This chain connects TRBV7-9 to TRBJ2-1; 8 bases map to TRBD2. This CDR3 region has 16 residues. Germline assignment: CDR1 SEHNR and CDR2 FQNEAQ (reference sequence). J was trimmed by 7 bases and V by 5 bases; bases with no gene match: 13. The CDR3 nucleotides read TGTGCCAGCAGCCCAACCATGGCAGGCGGGGGGAATGAGCAGTTCTTC. It translates to CASSPTMAGGGNEQFF.

V and J are TRBV28 and TRBJ1-1; perhaps TRBD1 as D (5 bases). The CDR3 covers 16 residues. Trimming left V 5 bases short and J 1 base short, with 17 bases between. Germline CDR1 reads MDHEN; CDR2 reads SYDVKM. In DNA, the CDR3 is TGTGCCAGCAGTCTACAGGCCTTGGAGCCGAACACTGAAGCTTTCTTT. The encoded protein is CASSLQALEPNTEAFF.

The chain combines TRBV12-2 with TRBJ2-1; whether TRBD1, the table's D call, matches the DNA was not checked. TRBV12-2 counts as a pseudogene. This CDR3 comprises 18 residues. This CDR3 is CASRSTLTGTALYNEQFF. In DNA form, the CDR3 reads TGTGCAAGTCGCTCAACCTTAACAGGGACAGCCCTATACAATGAGCAGTTCTTC.

This chain connects TRBV7-2 to TRBJ2-7; 9 bases are shared with TRBD1. Germline V gives CDR1 SGHTA, CDR2 FQGNSA. After removal of 5 bases from V and 3 bases from J, the junction contained 11 bases not matched to a gene. This CDR3 is built from 16 residues. Here the CDR3 reads CASSHTPGQGFYEQYF. Written as DNA, the CDR3 is TGTGCCAGCAGCCATACACCGGGACAGGGATTCTACGAGCAGTACTTC.

The chain uses TRBV28 and TRBJ1-2, with D hard to call. This CDR3 is 14 amino acids long. CDR1 is MDHEN and CDR2 is SYDVKM in the germline V gene. Trimming removed 4 bases from V and 8 bases from J, with 17 bases in between. This CDR3 is CASSSPGFPIGYTF. DNA for the CDR3: TGTGCCAGCAGTTCCCCCGGATTCCCCATAGGCTACACCTTC.

This rearrangement joins TRBV11-2 to TRBJ1-2, with 7 positions matching TRBD1. The CDR3 has 15 residues. Trimming at V came to 1 base and at J to 4 bases, leaving 6 bases not matched to a gene. Germline lookup yields CDR1 SGHAT and CDR2 FQNNGV. CDR3 region: CASSLGQGRSYGYTF. The CDR3 region has the DNA TGTGCCAGCAGCTTAGGACAGGGTAGATCCTATGGCTACACCTTC.

In its sample, this clonotype was seen a few times. This chain uses TRBV10-3 with TRBJ1-3; 7 positions agree with TRBD1. CDR3 length equals 17 residues. Germline V gives CDR1 ENHRY, CDR2 SYGVKD. The trim removed 0 bases at V and 0 bases at J, leaving 5 bases unmatched. CDR3 residues: CAISESQGVVSGNTIYF. In DNA, the CDR3 is TGTGCCATCAGTGAGTCGCAGGGGGTTGTCTCTGGAAACACCATATATTTT.

This clonotype has a handful of counts. The J gene is TRBJ2-3, the V gene TRBV29-1; D gene unclear. V gave up 4 bases and J gave up 2 bases, with 13 bases separating them. CDR3 length: 14 amino acids. Germline assignment: CDR1 SQVTM and CDR2 ANQGSEA. The CDR3 sequence: CSVGGGSITDTQYF. The CDR3 DNA follows: TGCAGCGTTGGTGGTGGCTCCATCACAGATACGCAGTATTTT.

As to this clonotype: Since a much larger clone is just one base distant, this may be a read error. This sequence joins TRBV28 and TRBJ2-5; D may match TRBD1 or TRBD2 (5 bases each). The germline V gene has CDR1 MDHEN and CDR2 SYDVKM. The CDR3 contains 14 residues. CDR3 amino acids: CASSLYRDGETPYF. CDR3 nucleotide sequence: TGTGCCAGCAGTCTGTATCGGGACGGAGAGACCCCGTACTTC.

The chain links TRBV7-2 to TRBJ2-1; possible D gene TRBD2, 5 bases. Per germline, CDR1 SGHTA and CDR2 FQGNSA. V lost 5 bases and J lost 9, with 14 bases in between. The CDR3 is made up of 13 amino acids. CDR3 amino acids: CASSPWEISEQFF. CDR3 nucleotide sequence: TGTGCCAGCAGCCCATGGGAGATAAGTGAGCAGTTCTTC.

This clonotype has just a few counts. This chain joins TRBV25-1 and TRBJ2-1, with D perhaps matching TRBD2 (7 bases). Germline-derived CDR1 and CDR2 are MGHDK and SYGVNS. The CDR3 is 13 residues long. The V gene lost 4 bases and the J gene lost 6 bases, with 10 bases spanning the gap. The CDR3 nucleotides read TGTGCCAGCAGTGGCGGGGGCCCCAATGAGCAGTTCTTC. It specifies CASSGGGPNEQFF.

The chain combines TRBV5-4 with TRBJ2-1; D is uncertain. Germline V lookup: CDR1 SGHNT, CDR2 YYREEE (reference sequence). Trimming left V 3 bases short and J 1 base short, with 11 bases between. The CDR3 totals 15 residues. The CDR3 spells CASSSTTYSYNEQFF. CDR3 in DNA: TGTGCCAGCAGCTCCACGACTTATTCCTACAATGAGCAGTTCTTC.

This clonotype has a count of ten or more. V is TRBV20-1 and J is TRBJ2-7, with no clear D. CDR1 and CDR2 from the germline V gene are DFQATT and SNEGSKA (reference sequence). CDR3 size: 13 residues. V was cut by 0 bases and J by 3 bases, with 9 bases left in between. CDR3 DNA: TGCAGTGCTAGAGATCTGGGATTCTACGAGCAGTACTTC. This gives the protein CSARDLGFYEQYF.